This T cell receptor beta chain stems from a study of blood T cell repertoires in COVID-19. In the authors' workflow: Amplification of reference gene primers provided the estimated nucleated cell counts. The method was immunoSEQ multiplex PCR; TCRdb's version includes in-frame clones alone and lacks a portion of them. V and J calls plus clone size are reproduced from that table; the DNA served to infer D and trimming. This sample has roughly 190,000 clones, with approximately 82% found just once. Everyone who took part was roughly 18 to 100 years old, and they came from about 25 US areas. This receptor was obtained from a woman in her sixties or seventies with acute COVID-19. Material: PBMCs or T cells enriched from blood (not recorded which).

In DNA, the CDR3 is TGTGCCAGCAGCTTGTCCTCAGGGGCCGGGTTAAGCAATCAGCCCCAGCATTTT. Translated: CASSLSSGAGLSNQPQHF. The chain couples TRBV5-4 to TRBJ1-5; a weak D match, TRBD1 (6 bases). CDR1 and CDR2 (germline): SGHNT, YYREEE (reference sequence). V gave up 1 base and J gave up 1 base, with 18 bases separating them. The CDR3 totals 18 residues.